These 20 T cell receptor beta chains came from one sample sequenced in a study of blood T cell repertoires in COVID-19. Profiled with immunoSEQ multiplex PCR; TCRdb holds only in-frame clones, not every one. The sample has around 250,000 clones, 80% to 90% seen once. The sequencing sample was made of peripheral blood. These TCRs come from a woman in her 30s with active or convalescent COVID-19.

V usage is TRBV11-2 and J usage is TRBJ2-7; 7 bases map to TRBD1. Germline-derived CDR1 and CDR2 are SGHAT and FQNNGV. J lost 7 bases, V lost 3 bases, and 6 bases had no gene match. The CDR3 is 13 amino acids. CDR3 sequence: CASSFMTGREQYF. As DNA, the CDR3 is TGTGCCAGCAGCTTTATGACAGGGCGAGAGCAGTACTTC.

CDR3 sequence: CASSESGSLAKNIQYF. As DNA, the CDR3 is TGCGCCAGCAGTGAGTCTGGTAGCCTAGCCAAAAACATTCAGTACTTC. The rearrangement joins TRBV10-2 to TRBJ2-4; D is undetermined. The germline CDR1 and CDR2 sequences are WSHSY and SAAADI. V was cut by 0 bases and J by 0 bases, with 9 bases left in between. This CDR3 spans 16 amino acids.

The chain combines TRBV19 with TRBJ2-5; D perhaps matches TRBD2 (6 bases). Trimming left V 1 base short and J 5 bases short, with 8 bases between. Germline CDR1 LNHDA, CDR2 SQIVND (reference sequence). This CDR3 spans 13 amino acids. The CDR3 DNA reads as TGTGCCAGTAGTATAGCTGGAGGGGAGACCCAGTACTTC. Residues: CASSIAGGETQYF.

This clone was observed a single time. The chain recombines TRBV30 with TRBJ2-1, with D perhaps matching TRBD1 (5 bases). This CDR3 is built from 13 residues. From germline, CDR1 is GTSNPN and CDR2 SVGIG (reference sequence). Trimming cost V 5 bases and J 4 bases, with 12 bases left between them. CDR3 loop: CAWGKQVYNEQFF. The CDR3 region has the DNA TGTGCCTGGGGCAAACAGGTATACAATGAGCAGTTCTTC.

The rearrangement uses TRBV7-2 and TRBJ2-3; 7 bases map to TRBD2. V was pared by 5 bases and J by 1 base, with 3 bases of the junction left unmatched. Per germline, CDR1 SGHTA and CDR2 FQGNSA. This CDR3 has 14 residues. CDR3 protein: CASSPLAGTDTQYF. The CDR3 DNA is TGTGCCAGCAGCCCTCTAGCGGGCACAGATACGCAGTATTTT.

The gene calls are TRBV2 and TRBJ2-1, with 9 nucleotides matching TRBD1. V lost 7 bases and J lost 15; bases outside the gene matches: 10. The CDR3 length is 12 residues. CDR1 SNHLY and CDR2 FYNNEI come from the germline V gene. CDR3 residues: CASTLRGTGLFF. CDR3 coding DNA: TGTGCCAGCACCCTTCGGGGGACAGGGTTGTTCTTC.

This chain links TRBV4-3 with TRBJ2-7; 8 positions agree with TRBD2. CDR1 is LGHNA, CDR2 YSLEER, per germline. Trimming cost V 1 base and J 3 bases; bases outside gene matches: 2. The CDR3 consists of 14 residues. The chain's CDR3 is CASSQVAGNYEQYF. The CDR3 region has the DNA TGCGCCAGCAGCCAAGTAGCGGGGAACTACGAGCAGTACTTC.

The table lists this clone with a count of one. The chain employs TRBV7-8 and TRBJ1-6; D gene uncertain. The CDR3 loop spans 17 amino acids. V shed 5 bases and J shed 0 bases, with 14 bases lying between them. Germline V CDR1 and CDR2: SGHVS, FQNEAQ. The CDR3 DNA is TGTGCCAGCAGCCGAGAACTTATTAGCTCCTATAATTCACCCCTCCACTTT. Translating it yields CASSRELISSYNSPLHF.

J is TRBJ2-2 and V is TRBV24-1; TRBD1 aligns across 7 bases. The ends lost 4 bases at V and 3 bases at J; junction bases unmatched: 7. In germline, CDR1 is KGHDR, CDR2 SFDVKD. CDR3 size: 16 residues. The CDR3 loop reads CATSDTGTVDTGELFF. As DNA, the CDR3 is TGTGCCACCAGTGACACAGGGACAGTGGACACCGGGGAGCTGTTTTTT.

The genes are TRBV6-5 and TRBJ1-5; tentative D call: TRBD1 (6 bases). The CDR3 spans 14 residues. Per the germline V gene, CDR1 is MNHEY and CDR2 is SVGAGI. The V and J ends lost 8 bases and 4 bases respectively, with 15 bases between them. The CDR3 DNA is TGTGCCAGCCACCGCGGGGGGGCGAATCAGCCCCAGCATTTT. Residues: CASHRGGANQPQHF.

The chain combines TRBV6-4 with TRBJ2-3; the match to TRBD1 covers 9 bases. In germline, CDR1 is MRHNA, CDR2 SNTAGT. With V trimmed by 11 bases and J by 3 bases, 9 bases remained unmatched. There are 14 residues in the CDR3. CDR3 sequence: CAGKHRGPTDTQYF. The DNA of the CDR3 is TGTGCCGGCAAGCACAGGGGGCCGACAGATACGCAGTATTTT.

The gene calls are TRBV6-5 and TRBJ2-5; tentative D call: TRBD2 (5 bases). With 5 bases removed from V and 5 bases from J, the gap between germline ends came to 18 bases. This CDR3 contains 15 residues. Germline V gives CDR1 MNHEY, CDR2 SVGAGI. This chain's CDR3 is CASSTRDSYEETQYF. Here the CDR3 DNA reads TGTGCCAGCAGTACCCGGGATTCCTACGAGGAGACCCAGTACTTC.

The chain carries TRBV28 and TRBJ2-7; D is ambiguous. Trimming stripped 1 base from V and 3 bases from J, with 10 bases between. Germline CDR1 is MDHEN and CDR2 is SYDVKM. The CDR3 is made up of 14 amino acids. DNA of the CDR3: TGTGCCAGCAGTTTATACGCAGTCAGCTACGAGCAGTACTTC. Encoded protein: CASSLYAVSYEQYF.

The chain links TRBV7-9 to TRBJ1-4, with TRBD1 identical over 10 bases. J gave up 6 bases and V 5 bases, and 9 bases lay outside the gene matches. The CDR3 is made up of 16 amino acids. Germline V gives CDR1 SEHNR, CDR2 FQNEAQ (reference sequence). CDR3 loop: CASSNRDRGFDEKLFF. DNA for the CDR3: TGTGCCAGCAGCAACCGGGACAGGGGTTTCGATGAAAAACTGTTTTTT.

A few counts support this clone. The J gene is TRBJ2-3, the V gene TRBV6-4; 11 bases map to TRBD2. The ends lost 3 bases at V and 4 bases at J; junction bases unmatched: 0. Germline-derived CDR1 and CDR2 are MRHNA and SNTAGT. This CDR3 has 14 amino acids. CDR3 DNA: TGTGCCAGCAGTGATAGCGGGGGGGCAGATACGCAGTATTTT. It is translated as CASSDSGGADTQYF.

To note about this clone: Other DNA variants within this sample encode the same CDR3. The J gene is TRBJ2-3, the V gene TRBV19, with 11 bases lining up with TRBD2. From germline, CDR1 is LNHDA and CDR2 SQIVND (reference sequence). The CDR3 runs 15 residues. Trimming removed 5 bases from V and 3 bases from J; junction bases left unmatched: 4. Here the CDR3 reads CASSPRLAGTDTQYF. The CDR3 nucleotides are TGTGCCAGTAGTCCACGACTAGCGGGGACAGATACGCAGTATTTT.

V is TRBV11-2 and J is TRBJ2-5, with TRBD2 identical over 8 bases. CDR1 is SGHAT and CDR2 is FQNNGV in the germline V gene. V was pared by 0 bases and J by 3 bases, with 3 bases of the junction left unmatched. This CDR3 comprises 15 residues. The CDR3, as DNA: TGTGCCAGCAGCTTAGATTCAGCGGGGGAAGAGACCCAGTACTTC. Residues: CASSLDSAGEETQYF.

CDR3 DNA: TGTGCCAGCAGTTTTGCCCCCGGACAGGGCTCCACTGAAGCTTTCTTT. Amino acids: CASSFAPGQGSTEAFF. The chain recombines TRBV28 with TRBJ1-1, with 8 bases aligning to TRBD1. The CDR3 is 16 residues long. Unmatched junction bases numbered 10, after V lost 3 bases and J lost 4 bases. CDR1 and CDR2 (germline): MDHEN, SYDVKM.

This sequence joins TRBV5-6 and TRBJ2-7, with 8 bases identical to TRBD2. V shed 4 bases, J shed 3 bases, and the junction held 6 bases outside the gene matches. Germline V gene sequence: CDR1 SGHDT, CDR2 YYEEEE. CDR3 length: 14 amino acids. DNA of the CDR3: TGTGCCAGCAGCATCAGCGGGGGCCTCTACGAGCAGTACTTC. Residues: CASSISGGLYEQYF.

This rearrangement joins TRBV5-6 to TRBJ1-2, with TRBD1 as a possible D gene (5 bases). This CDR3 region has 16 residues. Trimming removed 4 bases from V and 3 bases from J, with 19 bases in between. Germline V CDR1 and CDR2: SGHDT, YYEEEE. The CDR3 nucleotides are TGTGCCAGCAGCCCCGGGCAGGGTAGACCGCACTATGGCTACACCTTC. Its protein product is CASSPGQGRPHYGYTF.